The sequence of this TCR beta chain was determined in a study of beta chain features in type 1 diabetes. Germline CDR1 SEHNR, CDR2 FQNEAQ (reference sequence). CDR3 length equals 14 residues. General study points: Patients showed naive, central memory and Treg TCRB repertoires that appeared more similar than those of healthy donors. All four CD4+ subsets from Type 1 diabetes patients carried moderately but significantly shorter TCRB CDR3s. High-TCR-expressing cells could be over-represented by cDNA sequencing.

As every portion of the isolated RNA was reverse transcribed, the sequencing read expressed TCRB transcripts. Measured with immunoSEQ multiplex PCR; TCRdb has only the in-frame clones, and not every one. The sample lists 240,000 or so clones, roughly 22% occurring once. The authors sorted CD4+ naive, central memory, regulatory and stem cell-like memory cells via CD45RO/CCR7/CD25/CD127/CD95/CD27. This clone was counted a few times. Its specificity is unknown. At one boundary the junction diverges from the germline segment, which might be a read error. This receptor was identified in a woman aged 40 to 50 with type 1 diabetes. The V gene is TRBV7-9, the J gene TRBJ1-4; 7 bases agree with TRBD1. Sequencing was carried out using naive CD4+ T cells from blood. The CDR3 is CASSFGTGQMRTSF. The CDR3 bases are TGTGCCAGCAGCTTTGGGACGGGACAGATGCGAACATCATTT. Full variable domain (rest looked up from reference TRBV7-9 and TRBJ1-4): DTGVSQNPRHKITKRGQNVTFRCDPISEHNRLYWYRQTLGQGPEFLTYFQNEAQLEKSRLLSDRFSAERPKGSFSTLEIQRTEQGDSAMYLCASSFGTGQMRTSFGSGTQLSVL.